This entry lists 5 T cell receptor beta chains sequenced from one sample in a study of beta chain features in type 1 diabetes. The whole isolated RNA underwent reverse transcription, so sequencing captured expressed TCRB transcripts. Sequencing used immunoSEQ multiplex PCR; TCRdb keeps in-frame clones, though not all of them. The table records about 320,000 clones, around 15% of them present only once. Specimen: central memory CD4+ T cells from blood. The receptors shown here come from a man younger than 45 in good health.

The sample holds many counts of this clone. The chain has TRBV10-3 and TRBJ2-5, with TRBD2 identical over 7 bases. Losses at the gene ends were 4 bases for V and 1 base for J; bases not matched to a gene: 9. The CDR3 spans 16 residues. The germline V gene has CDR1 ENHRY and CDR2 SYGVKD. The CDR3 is CAISVAAGEGQETQYF. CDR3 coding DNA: TGTGCCATCAGTGTAGCGGCGGGAGAGGGCCAAGAGACCCAGTACTTC.

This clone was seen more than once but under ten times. The CDR3 loop reads CASSLMPRNIQYF. CDR3 in DNA: TGTGCCAGCAGTTTAATGCCCCGAAACATTCAGTACTTC. The J gene is TRBJ2-4, the V gene TRBV2; D unresolved. CDR3 length equals 13 residues. Deletions cut 5 bases from V and 6 bases from J, with 11 bases between. Per germline, CDR1 SNHLY and CDR2 FYNNEI.

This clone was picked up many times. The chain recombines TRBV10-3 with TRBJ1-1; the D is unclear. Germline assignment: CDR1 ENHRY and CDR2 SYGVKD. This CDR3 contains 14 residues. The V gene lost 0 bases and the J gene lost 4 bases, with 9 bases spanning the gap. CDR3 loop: CAISESGRSTEAFF. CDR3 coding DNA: TGTGCCATCAGTGAGTCGGGCAGGTCCACTGAAGCTTTCTTT.

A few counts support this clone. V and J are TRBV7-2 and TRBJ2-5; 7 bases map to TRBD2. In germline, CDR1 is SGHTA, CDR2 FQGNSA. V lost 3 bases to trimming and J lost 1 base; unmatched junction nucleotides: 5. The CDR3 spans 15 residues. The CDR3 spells CASSFRVAGQETQYF. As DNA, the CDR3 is TGTGCCAGCAGCTTCCGAGTAGCGGGCCAAGAGACCCAGTACTTC.

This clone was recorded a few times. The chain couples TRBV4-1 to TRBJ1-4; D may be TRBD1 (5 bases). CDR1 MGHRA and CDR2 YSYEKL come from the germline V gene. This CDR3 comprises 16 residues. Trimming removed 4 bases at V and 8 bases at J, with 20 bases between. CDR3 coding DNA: TGCGCCAGCAGCCGCTCGCCGGGACGGGGGGGAGAAAAACTGTTTTTT. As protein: CASSRSPGRGGEKLFF.